The clone carrying this T cell receptor beta chain was found a few times. Germline trimming cut 2 bases from V and 6 bases from J; bases unmatched to any gene: 7. The CDR3 length is 15 residues. Germline V CDR1 and CDR2: MNHEY, SVGAGI. Time point given: after neoadjuvant nivolumab, at surgical resection. Analysis of PBMCs was direct, with no culture step. These data originate in a study of neoadjuvant anti-PD-1 for oral cavity cancer. About the research overall: Non-progressing patients received a fourth nivolumab dose near day 43, then surgery on days 50-56.

Blood libraries mostly used approximately 450 ng genomic DNA, six replicates each. Measured with immunoSEQ multiplex PCR; TCRdb has only the in-frame clones, and not every one. The sample shows some 29,000 clones, roughly 80% of them seen only once. The rearrangement uses TRBV6-5 and TRBJ1-3, with 7 bases aligning to TRBD1. This sequence originates from a person between 35 and 79 years old with oral cavity squamous cell carcinoma. Sample: PBMCs, taken after nivolumab (anti-PD-1) treatment. The CDR3 coding sequence is TGTGCCAGCAGTTACGGGGGGGACAGTATAAACACCATATATTTT. Amino acids: CASSYGGDSINTIYF.